The 11 T cell receptor beta chains given below trace back to one sample, sequenced in a study of T cells in localized non-small cell lung cancer. This table comes from immunoSEQ multiplex PCR, and its TCRdb copy is limited to in-frame clones, with some not included. The repertoire has 64,000 or so clones, about 90% of them found once; the top ten carry under 2.5%. Sequenced here: peripheral blood, sampled before any cancer treatment. The receptor set was obtained from a woman aged 40-75 years with stage I lung adenocarcinoma.

J is TRBJ2-2 and V is TRBV28, with TRBD1 identical over 7 bases. This CDR3 spans 16 amino acids. The V gene end was trimmed by 2 bases and the J gene end by 5 bases; junction bases not matched to a gene: 8. CDR1 and CDR2 (germline): MDHEN, SYDVKM. The CDR3 DNA follows: TGTGCCAGCAGTTTACATACAGGGGTGAGGACCGGGGAGCTGTTTTTT. Protein sequence: CASSLHTGVRTGELFF.

This chain connects TRBV7-9 to TRBJ2-7; D gene uncertain. From germline, CDR1 is SEHNR and CDR2 FQNEAQ (reference sequence). Trimming left V 4 bases short and J 6 bases short, with 13 bases between. There are 13 residues in the CDR3. The CDR3 sequence: CASSSNSLGEQYF. The CDR3 DNA reads TGTGCCAGCAGCTCGAACAGCCTAGGCGAGCAGTACTTC.

This chain joins TRBV15 and TRBJ2-5; tentative D call: TRBD2 (5 bases). V dropped 4 bases and J dropped 4 bases, with 16 bases sitting between them. Germline V gives CDR1 LNHNV, CDR2 YYDKDF (reference sequence). The CDR3 spans 15 residues. CDR3: CATSNGNSYGETQYF. As DNA, the CDR3 is TGTGCCACCAGCAACGGGAATTCGTATGGAGAGACCCAGTACTTC.

Details on this clone: The identical CDR3 is also encoded by other nucleotide sequences in the sample. This chain connects TRBV5-6 to TRBJ2-7; 7 bases are shared with TRBD1. This CDR3 spans 11 amino acids. V lost 4 bases to trimming and J lost 6 bases; unmatched junction nucleotides: 1. CDR1 is SGHDT, CDR2 YYEEEE, per germline. The CDR3 DNA follows: TGTGCCAGCAGCAGACAGGGCGAGCAGTACTTC. It yields the protein CASSRQGEQYF.

The CDR3 DNA reads TGTGCCAGCAGCCTTCTGACTAGCCGGGGCGAGCAGTACTTC. It specifies CASSLLTSRGEQYF. V and J are TRBV7-2 and TRBJ2-7, with 7 bases matching TRBD2. Germline V gene sequence: CDR1 SGHTA, CDR2 FQGNSA. There are 14 residues in the CDR3. With V trimmed by 5 bases and J by 6 bases, 10 bases remained unmatched.

This sequence joins TRBV25-1 and TRBJ2-5, with a weak D call TRBD2 (5 bases). The CDR3 consists of 16 residues. Trimming removed 4 bases from V and 1 base from J, with 16 bases in between. From germline, CDR1 is MGHDK and CDR2 SYGVNS. Written as DNA, the CDR3 is TGTGCCAGCAGTGGGGCGGAGGTAAGACGCCAAGAGACCCAGTACTTC. This sequence encodes CASSGAEVRRQETQYF.

The V gene is TRBV5-4, the J gene TRBJ2-3; TRBD2 matches 11 bases. The CDR3 runs to 16 residues. CDR1 is SGHNT, CDR2 YYREEE, per germline (reference sequence). Germline trimming cut 5 bases from V and 2 bases from J; bases unmatched to any gene: 7. CDR3 bases: TGTGCCAGCAGTCCCGGGACTAGCGGACACACAGATACGCAGTATTTT. Protein sequence: CASSPGTSGHTDTQYF.

The chain is built from TRBV7-9 and TRBJ1-4; TRBD1 might be the D (6 bases). Germline CDR1 and CDR2: SEHNR and FQNEAQ (reference sequence). The CDR3 sequence is 14 residues long. V shed 5 bases and J shed 7 bases, with 14 bases lying between them. The chain's CDR3 is CASSHRRGGEKLFF. CDR3 bases: TGTGCCAGCAGCCATCGCAGGGGAGGTGAAAAACTGTTTTTT.

The V gene is TRBV5-1, the J gene TRBJ2-1, with D possibly called TRBD1 or TRBD2 (5 bases each). Germline CDR1 reads SGHRS; CDR2 reads YFSETQ. V lost 4 bases, J lost 3 bases, and 8 bases lay in between. The CDR3 extends over 13 amino acids. The CDR3 protein is CASSLGDYNEQFF. CDR3 nucleotides: TGCGCCAGCAGCCTGGGGGACTACAATGAGCAGTTCTTC.

The V gene is TRBV18, the J gene TRBJ2-6; D uncertain. Germline lookup yields CDR1 KGHSH and CDR2 LQKENI. This CDR3 comprises 17 residues. Between the trimmed V and J ends, which lost 2 bases and 0 bases, there was a span of 11 bases. CDR3: CASSPSGTSSGANVLTF. CDR3 coding DNA: TGTGCCAGCTCACCATCCGGAACGTCCTCTGGGGCCAACGTCCTGACTTTC.

This clone was picked up a small number of times. This chain links TRBV18 with TRBJ1-1; possible D gene TRBD1, 6 bases. Trimming took 3 bases from V and 1 from J, leaving 9 bases between them. Germline CDR1 reads KGHSH; CDR2 reads LQKENI. The CDR3 has 14 residues. Written as DNA, the CDR3 is TGTGCCAGCTCACCGGGGGGCGGGAACACTGAAGCTTTCTTT. This translates into CASSPGGGNTEAFF.